Each of the 13 T cell receptor beta chains below was sequenced from the same sample in a study of a mutant IDH1 vaccine in newly diagnosed glioma. Measured with immunoSEQ multiplex PCR; TCRdb has only the in-frame clones, and not every one. Of 30,000 to 40,000 clones in the sample, roughly 54% were seen once. No antigen is known for these receptors. The time point denotes: week 5, during vaccination. Each dose delivered 300 ug of mutant IDH1 20-mer peptide subcutaneously with imiquimod. The starting material was PBMCs, obtained from a glioma patient whose treatment included an IDH1 peptide vaccine. All receptors come from a woman between 18 and 29 years old with glioma.

The chain carries TRBV4-2 and TRBJ1-4, with D perhaps TRBD1 (6 bases). Germline V lookup: CDR1 LGHNA, CDR2 YNFKEQ. The CDR3 covers 16 residues. Trimming took 1 base from V and 3 from J, leaving 12 bases between them. The CDR3 DNA follows: TGTGCCAGCAGCCAAGGAGGGGGAGTTCCTAATGAAAAACTGTTTTTT. Amino acid sequence: CASSQGGGVPNEKLFF.

The V and J genes are TRBV5-1 and TRBJ2-6; D perhaps matches TRBD2 (6 bases). CDR3 length: 18 amino acids. V was clipped by 3 bases and J by 0 bases, with 16 bases between them. Germline CDR1 SGHRS, CDR2 YFSETQ. This CDR3 is CASSSLRGGASGANVLTF. The CDR3 bases are TGCGCCAGCAGCTCACTTCGTGGAGGGGCCTCTGGGGCCAACGTCCTGACTTTC.

A few counts support this clone. The chain carries TRBV5-1 and TRBJ2-5; D may be TRBD1 (5 bases). Trimming removed 8 bases from V and 4 bases from J, with 15 bases in between. The CDR3 is 13 amino acids. Germline CDR1 and CDR2: SGHRS and YFSETQ. Here the CDR3 DNA reads TGCGCCAGTGATACGGGCCAGGGAGAGACCCAGTACTTC. As protein: CASDTGQGETQYF.

This chain links TRBV5-6 with TRBJ1-1; the match to TRBD1 covers 7 bases. From germline, CDR1 is SGHDT and CDR2 YYEEEE. This CDR3 region has 12 residues. Losses at the gene ends were 0 bases for V and 8 bases for J; bases not matched to a gene: 1. The CDR3 DNA sequence: TGTGCCAGCAGCTTGGAAGGGGGCGAAGCTTTCTTT. Residues: CASSLEGGEAFF.

CDR3 in amino acids: CASSLQVSHYGYTF. The CDR3 DNA is TGTGCCAGCAGCTTACAAGTGTCTCACTATGGCTACACCTTC. V usage is TRBV7-9 and J usage is TRBJ1-2; D is uncertain. Trimming shortened V by 2 bases and J by 3 bases, and 10 bases separated the two germline ends. CDR3 size: 14 residues. Per germline, CDR1 SEHNR and CDR2 FQNEAQ (reference sequence).

The chain uses TRBV18 and TRBJ1-6, with TRBD1 identical over 7 bases. The J segment lost 5 bases and the V segment lost 3 bases, leaving 4 bases of the junction unmatched. CDR1 and CDR2 (germline): KGHSH, LQKENI. This CDR3 contains 15 residues. The CDR3 loop reads CASSPGTENNSPLHF. In nucleotides, the CDR3 is TGTGCCAGCTCACCCGGGACAGAAAATAATTCACCCCTCCACTTT. Variable domain in full (rest from reference TRBV18 and TRBJ1-6): NAGVMQNPRHLVRRRGQEARLRCSPMKGHSHVYWYRQLPEEGLKFMVYLQKENIIDESGMPKERFSAEFPKEGPSILRIQQVVRGDSAAYFCASSPGTENNSPLHFGNGTRLTVT.

This clone appeared a few times. The chain combines TRBV7-9 with TRBJ1-2; TRBD1 is a possible D gene (5 bases). Deletions cut 5 bases from V and 4 bases from J, with 17 bases between. This CDR3 has 15 residues. Germline loops: CDR1 SEHNR, CDR2 FQNEAQ (reference sequence). CDR3 protein: CASSPRGEGTYGYTF. As DNA, the CDR3 is TGTGCCAGCAGCCCCCGGGGGGAGGGCACCTATGGCTACACCTTC.

The J gene is TRBJ2-1, the V gene TRBV6-5; D perhaps matches TRBD1 (6 bases). CDR3 length: 12 residues. V lost 5 bases and J lost 4, with 6 bases in between. Germline V gene sequence: CDR1 MNHEY, CDR2 SVGAGI. Written as DNA, the CDR3 is TGTGCCAGCAGTCAGGGGTACAATGAGCAGTTCTTC. It encodes CASSQGYNEQFF.

The rearrangement links TRBV27 to TRBJ1-2; 9 bases are a match to TRBD1. This CDR3 has 15 amino acids. V was pared by 5 bases and J by 3 bases, with 7 bases of the junction left unmatched. Germline CDR1 is MNHEY and CDR2 is SMNVEV (reference sequence). CDR3 coding DNA: TGTGCCAGCAGTCCAGGACAGGGGTACTACTATGGCTACACCTTC. As protein: CASSPGQGYYYGYTF.

The sample holds one count of this clone. The J gene is TRBJ2-7, the V gene TRBV4-3, with TRBD1 matching over 10 bases. V trimming: 5 bases; J trimming: 2 bases; junction bases outside the gene matches: 3. This CDR3 region has 14 residues. The germline V gene has CDR1 LGHNA and CDR2 YSLEER. The CDR3 reads CASSVGTGAYEQYF. The CDR3 DNA follows: TGCGCCAGCAGCGTTGGGACAGGGGCCTACGAGCAGTACTTC.

This rearrangement joins TRBV19 to TRBJ2-7; 11 nucleotides match TRBD1. The CDR3 length is 17 residues. J was trimmed by 6 bases and V by 1 base; bases with no gene match: 11. Looked up from germline, CDR1 is LNHDA and CDR2 is SQIVND (reference sequence). DNA of the CDR3: TGTGCCAGTAGTATAGGGAGCTCCGGGACAGGGGGTGGCGAGCAGTACTTC. Encoded protein: CASSIGSSGTGGGEQYF. Combining the CDR3 with reference TRBV19 and TRBJ2-7 gives the whole variable domain DGGITQSPKYLFRKEGQNVTLSCEQNLNHDAMYWYRQDPGQGLRLIYYSQIVNDFQKGDIAEGYSVSREKKESFPLTVTSAQKNPTAFYLCASSIGSSGTGGGEQYFGPGTRLTVT.

The CDR3 nucleotides are TGTGCCACCACTCTAACGGATAACTATGGCTACACCTTC. The encoded protein is CATTLTDNYGYTF. J is TRBJ1-2 and V is TRBV6-6; D is unclear. CDR1 and CDR2 (germline): MNHNY, SVGAGI (reference sequence). CDR3 length equals 13 residues. The V gene lost 10 bases and the J gene lost 1 base, with 13 bases spanning the gap.

The V call is TRBV11-3, the J call TRBJ1-1; 7 nucleotides line up with TRBD1. V was clipped by 5 bases and J by 0 bases; unmatched bases: 9. CDR1 is SGHNT and CDR2 is YENEEA in the germline V gene. The CDR3 has 16 residues. The CDR3 DNA reads as TGTGCCAGCAGCCCAGGACAGGCGACACTGAACACTGAAGCTTTCTTT. This sequence encodes CASSPGQATLNTEAFF.